Shown below are 23 T cell receptor beta chains from a single sample sequenced in a study of cytomegalovirus exposure and HLA in healthy donors. PCR used 60 Vbeta primers and 13 Jbeta primers. Measured with immunoSEQ multiplex PCR; TCRdb has only the in-frame clones, and not every one. The sample lists 100,000 to 150,000 clones, roughly 80% occurring once. Sequenced material: PBMCs. All receptors derive from an older woman in good health and CMV-seronegative.

The genes are TRBV7-9 and TRBJ2-5; TRBD2 aligns across 8 bases. Trimming cost V 11 bases and J 0 bases; bases outside gene matches: 17. Germline V gives CDR1 SEHNR, CDR2 FQNEAQ (reference sequence). The CDR3 has 17 amino acids. CDR3 bases: TGTGCCGGAGGTTCCGGGGGGGAGGTGATGTACCAAGAGACCCAGTACTTC. Translating gives CAGGSGGEVMYQETQYF.

This clone was counted a few times. The chain employs TRBV18 and TRBJ2-1; 7 bases match TRBD1. V shed 6 bases, J shed 2 bases, and the junction held 4 bases outside the gene matches. The germline V gene encodes CDR1 KGHSH and CDR2 LQKENI. The CDR3 extends over 14 amino acids. CDR3: CASSRDSPYNEQFF. In nucleotides, the CDR3 is TGTGCCAGCTCCCGGGACAGCCCCTACAATGAGCAGTTCTTC.

This clone was observed a single time. V is TRBV19 and J is TRBJ1-3; 7 bases are shared with TRBD1. With 8 bases clipped from V and 0 bases from J, the junction kept 16 bases outside the gene matches. There are 18 residues in the CDR3. CDR1 and CDR2 from the germline V gene are LNHDA and SQIVND (reference sequence). CDR3: CASRTPGQRLLSGNTIYF. In DNA, the CDR3 is TGTGCCAGTCGAACCCCGGGACAGCGCCTACTCTCTGGAAACACCATATATTTT.

The V gene is TRBV2, the J gene TRBJ1-4; 8 bases are a match to TRBD1. The CDR3 extends over 14 amino acids. Trimming removed 8 bases from V and 6 bases from J; junction bases left unmatched: 8. CDR1 is SNHLY and CDR2 is FYNNEI in the germline V gene. The CDR3 coding sequence is TGTGCCAGCGGCTACCAGGGGGCGGATGAAAAACTGTTTTTT. As protein: CASGYQGADEKLFF. The whole variable domain, remainder taken from reference TRBV2 and TRBJ1-4, is EPEVTQTPSHQVTQMGQEVILRCVPISNHLYFYWYRQILGQKVEFLVSFYNNEISEKSEIFDDQFSVERPDGSNFTLKIRSTKLEDSAMYFCASGYQGADEKLFFGSGTQLSVL.

This clone has only one observation. DNA of the CDR3: TGCAGCGTTGATACAGGGAACACCGGGGAGCTGTTTTTT. Translation gives CSVDTGNTGELFF. The genes are TRBV29-1 and TRBJ2-2, with a possible D match to TRBD1 (5 bases). The germline V gene encodes CDR1 SQVTM and CDR2 ANQGSEA. With 3 bases removed from V and 1 base from J, the gap between germline ends came to 6 bases. The CDR3 has 13 residues.

This clone was picked up a small number of times. This chain connects TRBV1 to TRBJ1-1. TRBV1 is listed as a pseudogene. The CDR3 contains 16 residues. The CDR3 bases are TGCACCAGCAGCCAAGAGGAGGCCCCGGATGGGACTGAAGCTTTCTTT. Encoded protein: CTSSQEEAPDGTEAFF.

The chain has TRBV7-9 and TRBJ2-2, with D possibly being TRBD1 (6 bases). Trimming took off 3 bases at V and 5 bases at J, with 25 bases between the two ends. The CDR3 consists of 19 residues. Germline CDR1 reads SEHNR; CDR2 reads FQNEAQ (reference sequence). CDR3 sequence reads: CASSFRAGQGPRWTGELFF. Here the CDR3 DNA reads TGTGCCAGCAGCTTCCGCGCCGGGCAGGGGCCCCGATGGACCGGGGAGCTGTTTTTT.

The CDR3 DNA follows: TGCGCCAGCAGCTCCACGACGCGCGAGGTGGAGACCCAGTACTTC. Translation gives CASSSTTREVETQYF. The gene calls are TRBV5-1 and TRBJ2-5; no definite D call. This CDR3 has 15 residues. Germline assignment: CDR1 SGHRS and CDR2 YFSETQ. V lost 3 bases and J lost 5, with 17 bases in between. The full variable domain, in which reference TRBV5-1 and TRBJ2-5 provide the parts outside the CDR3, is KAGVTQTPRYLIKTRGQQVTLSCSPISGHRSVSWYQQTPGQGLQFLFEYFSETQRNKGNFPGRFSGRQFSNSRSEMNVSTLELGDSALYLCASSSTTREVETQYFGPGTRLLVL.

This chain joins TRBV29-1 and TRBJ1-5; tentative D call: TRBD1 (6 bases). The germline V gene encodes CDR1 SQVTM and CDR2 ANQGSEA. The CDR3 sequence is 14 residues long. V lost 4 bases to trimming and J lost 0 bases, with 10 bases between them. The CDR3 DNA follows: TGCAGCGTTGGGACAGAATATAGCAATCAGCCCCAGCATTTT. As protein: CSVGTEYSNQPQHF. The full variable domain, in which reference TRBV29-1 and TRBJ1-5 provide the parts outside the CDR3, is SAVISQKPSRDICQRGTSLTIQCQVDSQVTMMFWYRQQPGQSLTLIATANQGSEATYESGFVIDKFPISRPNLTFSTLTVSNMSPEDSSIYLCSVGTEYSNQPQHFGDGTRLSIL.

The CDR3 DNA reads as TGTGCCAGCAGCTTGGCGACAGGCGAGGGTGGCTACACCTTC. Translation gives CASSLATGEGGYTF. The chain uses TRBV5-6 and TRBJ1-2, with D possibly TRBD1 on 6 matching bases. Germline assignment: CDR1 SGHDT and CDR2 YYEEEE. V was cut by 0 bases and J by 7 bases, with 13 bases left in between. CDR3 length: 14 residues.

The rearrangement uses TRBV28 and TRBJ1-3, with D perhaps matching TRBD1 (5 bases). This CDR3 spans 15 amino acids. The germline gives CDR1 MDHEN, CDR2 SYDVKM. Trimming pared 2 bases from V and 6 bases from J, leaving 14 bases between. The CDR3 bases are TGTGCCAGCAGTTTACCCGACAGTTTCTCAAACACCATATATTTT. It is translated as CASSLPDSFSNTIYF.

This chain connects TRBV18 to TRBJ2-1, with D maybe TRBD2 (6 bases). CDR3 length equals 13 residues. V shed 4 bases and J shed 4 bases, with 8 bases lying between them. Germline CDR1 and CDR2: KGHSH and LQKENI. CDR3 residues: CASSRGEYNEQFF. As DNA, the CDR3 is TGTGCCAGCTCACGGGGGGAGTACAATGAGCAGTTCTTC.

This chain joins TRBV5-1 and TRBJ2-2; no reliable D call. V was pared by 3 bases and J by 6 bases, with 9 bases between. Germline CDR1 is SGHRS and CDR2 is YFSETQ. CDR3 length equals 13 residues. The DNA of the CDR3 is TGCGCCAGCAGCTACCCCACGGCCGGGGAGCTGTTTTTT. Its translation: CASSYPTAGELFF.

This clone appeared a few times. The rearrangement joins TRBV7-9 to TRBJ1-5; tentatively, D is TRBD1 (6 bases). The V and J ends lost 5 bases and 5 bases respectively, with 10 bases between them. Germline CDR1 and CDR2: SEHNR and FQNEAQ (reference sequence). The CDR3 consists of 13 residues. CDR3 loop: CASSTPGDQPQHF. CDR3 in DNA: TGTGCCAGCAGCACCCCAGGGGATCAGCCCCAGCATTTT. Using reference TRBV7-9 and TRBJ1-5 for the parts outside the CDR3, the full variable domain is DTGVSQNPRHKITKRGQNVTFRCDPISEHNRLYWYRQTLGQGPEFLTYFQNEAQLEKSRLLSDRFSAERPKGSFSTLEIQRTEQGDSAMYLCASSTPGDQPQHFGDGTRLSIL.

The V and J genes are TRBV19 and TRBJ2-2; weak D call: TRBD2 (6 bases). Germline CDR1 is LNHDA and CDR2 is SQIVND (reference sequence). CDR3 size: 15 residues. V shed 3 bases and J shed 0 bases, with 8 bases lying between them. CDR3: CASSIRDSNTGELFF. CDR3 DNA sequence: TGTGCCAGTAGTATTCGGGACTCGAACACCGGGGAGCTGTTTTTT. Variable domain in full (rest from reference TRBV19 and TRBJ2-2): DGGITQSPKYLFRKEGQNVTLSCEQNLNHDAMYWYRQDPGQGLRLIYYSQIVNDFQKGDIAEGYSVSREKKESFPLTVTSAQKNPTAFYLCASSIRDSNTGELFFGEGSRLTVL.

This chain connects TRBV28 to TRBJ2-7; D is perhaps TRBD1 (6 bases). The V end lost 5 bases, the J end lost 2 bases, and 13 bases lay between the germline ends. The CDR3 totals 14 residues. CDR1 is MDHEN and CDR2 is SYDVKM in the germline V gene. CDR3 in amino acids: CASSLPQGPYEQYF. The DNA of the CDR3 is TGTGCCAGCAGTCTTCCCCAGGGGCCCTACGAGCAGTACTTC.

This clone was found a few times. The chain uses TRBV28 and TRBJ2-7, with a tentative D call TRBD1 (6 bases). Germline loops: CDR1 MDHEN, CDR2 SYDVKM. The length of the CDR3 is 17 residues. The V and J ends lost 6 bases and 0 bases respectively, with 21 bases between them. This CDR3 is CASRPTLGTRFSYEQYF. CDR3 DNA sequence: TGTGCCAGCAGACCTACGCTTGGGACACGTTTCTCCTACGAGCAGTACTTC. The full variable domain, completed using reference TRBV28 and TRBJ2-7, is DVKVTQSSRYLVKRTGEKVFLECVQDMDHENMFWYRQDPGLGLRLIYFSYDVKMKEKGDIPEGYSVSREKKERFSLILESASTNQTSMYLCASRPTLGTRFSYEQYFGPGTRLTVT.

There are a few counts of this clone. V usage is TRBV5-1 and J usage is TRBJ2-2; D might be TRBD2 (6 bases). Trimming removed 1 base at V and 8 bases at J, with 15 bases between. Per germline, CDR1 SGHRS and CDR2 YFSETQ. This CDR3 has 15 amino acids. CDR3 sequence (DNA): TGCGCCAGCAGCTTGCGGTTTGCGGGACTGGGGGAGCTGTTTTTT. Its protein product is CASSLRFAGLGELFF.

The gene calls are TRBV6-1 and TRBJ1-5; 9 positions agree with TRBD1. Trimming at V came to 1 base and at J to 6 bases, leaving 19 bases not matched to a gene. Germline CDR1 is MNHNS and CDR2 is SASEGT. This CDR3 is 20 amino acids long. The CDR3 here is CASSEGRRGWDRERSQPQHF. CDR3 DNA sequence: TGTGCCAGCAGTGAAGGACGGAGGGGCTGGGACAGGGAGAGGAGTCAGCCCCAGCATTTT.

V is TRBV10-3 and J is TRBJ1-3; no clear D gene. This CDR3 is built from 19 residues. CDR1 and CDR2 from the germline V gene are ENHRY and SYGVKD. Trimming pared 4 bases from V and 0 bases from J, leaving 22 bases between. CDR3 DNA: TGTGCCATCAGTGGACTGGGCCAGACTAGCACCTCCTCTGGAAACACCATATATTTT. It yields the protein CAISGLGQTSTSSGNTIYF.

This clone has only a few counts. V usage is TRBV7-3 and J usage is TRBJ1-1; D unclear. The CDR3 runs to 12 residues. Trimming took 5 bases from V and 1 from J, leaving 5 bases between them. Germline V lookup: CDR1 SGHTA, CDR2 FQGTGA. The CDR3 DNA sequence: TGTGCCAGCAGCCCTCCGAACACTGAAGCTTTCTTT. This encodes CASSPPNTEAFF.

V and J are TRBV6-1 and TRBJ1-2, with TRBD1 matching over 9 bases. V was pared by 4 bases and J by 8 bases, with 11 bases of the junction left unmatched. Germline V gene lookup returns CDR1 MNHNS and CDR2 SASEGT. The CDR3 loop spans 15 amino acids. This chain's CDR3 is CASSAPSGQGGGYTF. Here the CDR3 DNA reads TGTGCCAGCAGTGCCCCCTCGGGACAGGGAGGAGGCTACACCTTC.

This chain uses TRBV7-8 with TRBJ2-7; TRBD1 aligns across 8 bases. Germline-derived CDR1 and CDR2 are SGHVS and FQNEAQ. CDR3 length equals 13 residues. V shed 10 bases and J 3 bases; nucleotides not matched to a gene: 8. The CDR3 nucleotides read TGTGCCACCGCCCCCGGGACAGGCTACGAGCAGTACTTC. The encoded protein is CATAPGTGYEQYF.